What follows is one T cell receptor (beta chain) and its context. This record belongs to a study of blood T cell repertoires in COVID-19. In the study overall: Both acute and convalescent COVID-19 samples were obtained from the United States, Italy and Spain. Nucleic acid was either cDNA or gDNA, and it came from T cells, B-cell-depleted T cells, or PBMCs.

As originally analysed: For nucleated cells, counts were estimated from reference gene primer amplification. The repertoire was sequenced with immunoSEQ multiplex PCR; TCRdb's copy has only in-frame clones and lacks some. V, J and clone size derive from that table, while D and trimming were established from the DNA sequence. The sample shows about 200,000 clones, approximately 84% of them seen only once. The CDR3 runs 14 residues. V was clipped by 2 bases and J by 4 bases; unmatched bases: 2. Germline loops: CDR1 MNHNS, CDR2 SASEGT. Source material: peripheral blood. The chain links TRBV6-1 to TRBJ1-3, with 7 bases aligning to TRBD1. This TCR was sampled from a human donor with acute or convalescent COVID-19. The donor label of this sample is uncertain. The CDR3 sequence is CASSEPGGGNTIYF. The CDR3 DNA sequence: TGTGCCAGCAGTGAACCAGGGGGAGGAAACACCATATATTTT.